The 27 T cell receptor beta chains below were found in one sample sequenced in a study of blood T cell repertoires in COVID-19. The repertoire was sequenced with immunoSEQ multiplex PCR; TCRdb's copy has only in-frame clones and lacks some. The repertoire includes about 120,000 clones, 78% of them detected once, and roughly 2% sits in the top ten. Sequences were obtained from peripheral blood. The receptors derive from a man between 65 and 85 years old with acute or convalescent COVID-19.

The gene calls are TRBV6-5 and TRBJ2-3, with a tentative D call TRBD1 (5 bases). The CDR3 is 13 amino acids. Per germline, CDR1 MNHEY and CDR2 SVGAGI. Between the trimmed V and J ends, which lost 6 bases and 2 bases, there was a span of 9 bases. CDR3 loop: CASRQTATDTQYF. CDR3 nucleotide sequence: TGTGCCAGCAGGCAGACAGCCACAGATACGCAGTATTTT.

J is TRBJ1-2 and V is TRBV24-1; D is ambiguous. The CDR3 covers 13 residues. Trimming took off 5 bases at V and 4 bases at J, with 10 bases between the two ends. Germline CDR1 is KGHDR and CDR2 is SFDVKD. Written as DNA, the CDR3 is TGTGCCACCAGTGTTGCCGGGATCTATGGCTACACCTTC. This gives the protein CATSVAGIYGYTF.

The chain joins TRBV4-1 to TRBJ1-3; 9 positions match TRBD1. J lost 4 bases, V lost 2 bases, and 6 bases had no gene match. This CDR3 contains 16 residues. Germline V gives CDR1 MGHRA, CDR2 YSYEKL. CDR3 coding DNA: TGCGCCAGCAGCCAAATACAGGGGGCAGTGGGAAACACCATATATTTT. Protein sequence: CASSQIQGAVGNTIYF.

The gene calls are TRBV4-3 and TRBJ2-7; TRBD2 agrees at 9 bases. CDR1 LGHNA and CDR2 YSLEER come from the germline V gene. The ends lost 0 bases at V and 6 bases at J; junction bases unmatched: 9. The CDR3 runs 16 residues. CDR3 sequence: CASSQESASGVSEQYF. In DNA form, the CDR3 reads TGCGCCAGCAGCCAAGAATCGGCTAGCGGGGTATCCGAGCAGTACTTC.

The V and J genes are TRBV19 and TRBJ1-2, with 10 bases fitting TRBD1. The V and J ends lost 5 bases and 8 bases, in that order; junction bases with no gene match: 5. The CDR3 contains 13 residues. The V gene's germline CDR1 is LNHDA and CDR2 SQIVND (reference sequence). In nucleotides, the CDR3 is TGTGCCAGTAGTCAGGACAGGGGGTCAGGCTACACCTTC. Translating it yields CASSQDRGSGYTF.

The rearrangement joins TRBV19 to TRBJ1-5, with a possible D match to TRBD1 (6 bases). The CDR3 is 14 amino acids. V lost 7 bases and J 5 bases, leaving 15 bases between the germline ends. Germline V CDR1 and CDR2: LNHDA, SQIVND (reference sequence). CDR3 residues: CASNLQGMDQPQHF. For the CDR3, the DNA is TGTGCCAGTAATCTACAGGGAATGGATCAGCCCCAGCATTTT.

This clone came up once. This sequence joins TRBV5-5 and TRBJ1-2; a weak D match, TRBD1 (6 bases). Germline V gives CDR1 SGHKS, CDR2 YYEKEE (reference sequence). The CDR3 covers 13 residues. Trimming stripped 2 bases from V and 1 base from J, with 6 bases between. Written as DNA, the CDR3 is TGTGCCAGCAGCTTACAGGGTAACTATGGCTACACCTTC. It specifies CASSLQGNYGYTF. The whole variable domain, remainder taken from reference TRBV5-5 and TRBJ1-2, is DAGVTQSPTHLIKTRGQQVTLRCSPISGHKSVSWYQQVLGQGPQFIFQYYEKEERGRGNFPDRFSARQFPNYSSELNVNALLLGDSALYLCASSLQGNYGYTFGSGTRLTVV.

The genes are TRBV4-3 and TRBJ1-5; no clear D gene. Between the trimmed V and J ends, which lost 2 bases and 5 bases, there was a span of 16 bases. This CDR3 region has 16 residues. CDR1 LGHNA and CDR2 YSLEER come from the germline V gene. CDR3 loop: CASSQTRTAAHQPQHF. The CDR3 DNA follows: TGCGCCAGCAGCCAAACTAGGACCGCGGCCCATCAGCCCCAGCATTTT.

The CDR3, as DNA: TGTGCCTGGAGAGACAGGGCATCGAACACTGAAGCTTTCTTT. This encodes CAWRDRASNTEAFF. This chain connects TRBV30 to TRBJ1-1, with 7 bases fitting TRBD1. Germline CDR1 is GTSNPN and CDR2 is SVGIG (reference sequence). The V and J ends lost 3 bases and 1 base, in that order; junction bases with no gene match: 5. CDR3 length: 14 amino acids.

This clone was seen once. The rearrangement uses TRBV5-6 and TRBJ1-2, with 8 bases fitting TRBD1. CDR3 length equals 14 residues. V lost 2 bases, J lost 8 bases, and 8 bases stayed unmatched. Germline lookup yields CDR1 SGHDT and CDR2 YYEEEE. The CDR3 here is CASSFRTGLWGYTF. CDR3 coding DNA: TGTGCCAGCAGCTTCAGGACAGGGCTTTGGGGCTACACCTTC. Full variable domain (remainder filled in from reference TRBV5-6 and TRBJ1-2): DAGVTQSPTHLIKTRGQQVTLRCSPKSGHDTVSWYQQALGQGPQFIFQYYEEEERQRGNFPDRFSGHQFPNYSSELNVNALLLGDSALYLCASSFRTGLWGYTFGSGTRLTVV.

The rearrangement joins TRBV25-1 to TRBJ1-1; D remains unclear. The CDR3 totals 14 residues. From germline, CDR1 is MGHDK and CDR2 SYGVNS. Trimming left V 1 base short and J 11 bases short, with 17 bases between. The CDR3 coding sequence is TGTGCCAGCAGTGAATTCTTATACCCGACCGGGGCTTTCTTT. Its translation: CASSEFLYPTGAFF.

V gene TRBV27 combines with J gene TRBJ1-2; 7 bases line up with TRBD1. Germline CDR1 and CDR2: MNHEY and SMNVEV (reference sequence). Losses at the gene ends were 4 bases for V and 4 bases for J; bases not matched to a gene: 9. CDR3 length equals 15 residues. The CDR3 loop is CASSSRQGQAYGYTF. CDR3 DNA: TGTGCCAGCAGTTCAAGACAGGGACAAGCCTATGGCTACACCTTC.

This sequence joins TRBV4-2 and TRBJ2-5; the match to TRBD2 covers 9 bases. The CDR3 has 16 residues. The J segment lost 4 bases and the V segment lost 4 bases, leaving 10 bases of the junction unmatched. Per the germline V gene, CDR1 is LGHNA and CDR2 is YNFKEQ. The DNA of the CDR3 is TGTGCCAGCAGCCGCTTCATGGGCGGGGGGGCAGAGACCCAGTACTTC. This translates into CASSRFMGGGAETQYF.

J is TRBJ1-1 and V is TRBV7-8; 12 bases match TRBD1. V lost 4 bases, J lost 1 base, and 7 bases stayed unmatched. Germline V gene sequence: CDR1 SGHVS, CDR2 FQNEAQ. The CDR3 runs 17 residues. The CDR3 DNA sequence: TGTGCCAGCAGCTCCGGGACAGGGGGCGCGGGGAACACTGAAGCTTTCTTT. Translated: CASSSGTGGAGNTEAFF.

CDR3 coding DNA: TGTGCCAGCAGCGTAGCCGACAGGATGGGCACTGAAGCTTTCTTT. Protein product: CASSVADRMGTEAFF. The chain employs TRBV9 and TRBJ1-1; possibly TRBD1 for D (6 bases). The CDR3 runs to 15 residues. Per the germline V gene, CDR1 is SGDLS and CDR2 is YYNGEE. Trimming took 0 bases from V and 4 from J, leaving 13 bases between them.

V gene TRBV19 combines with J gene TRBJ1-1; perhaps TRBD1 as D (6 bases). This CDR3 has 14 residues. CDR1 LNHDA and CDR2 SQIVND come from the germline V gene (reference sequence). V lost 5 bases to trimming and J lost 1 base, with 11 bases between them. The chain's CDR3 is CASSPDRRNTEAFF. As DNA, the CDR3 is TGTGCCAGTAGTCCAGACAGGAGGAACACTGAAGCTTTCTTT.

The chain has TRBV11-1 and TRBJ2-1; TRBD2 matches 9 bases. Germline CDR1 reads SGHAT; CDR2 reads FQDESV (reference sequence). The CDR3 has 13 residues. The J segment lost 8 bases and the V segment lost 4 bases, leaving 3 bases of the junction unmatched. The CDR3 region has the DNA TGTGCCAGCAGCTACGGGACTAGCTATGAGCAGTTCTTC. Amino acids: CASSYGTSYEQFF.

V and J are TRBV18 and TRBJ1-2; 7 bases are a match to TRBD1. Per germline, CDR1 KGHSH and CDR2 LQKENI. Trimming took 4 bases from V and 4 from J; bases not matched to a gene: 3. CDR3 length equals 13 residues. Written as DNA, the CDR3 is TGTGCCAGCTCACGCCGGGACAGCTATGGCTACACCTTC. Its translation: CASSRRDSYGYTF.

The chain recombines TRBV7-2 with TRBJ2-2; 11 bases match TRBD2. Looked up from germline, CDR1 is SGHTA and CDR2 is FQGNSA. The CDR3 has 16 residues. After removal of 4 bases from V and 3 bases from J, the junction contained 4 bases not matched to a gene. The CDR3 sequence: CASSSLAGGDTGELFF. CDR3 DNA sequence: TGTGCCAGCAGCTCGCTAGCGGGGGGAGACACCGGGGAGCTGTTTTTT.

This clone was seen more than once but under ten times. The rearrangement links TRBV5-1 to TRBJ2-3; no firm D call. The CDR3 consists of 15 residues. Trimming removed 0 bases from V and 2 bases from J, with 10 bases in between. Germline CDR1 reads SGHRS; CDR2 reads YFSETQ. The DNA of the CDR3 is TGCGCCAGCAGCTTGGAAGACACACACACAGATACGCAGTATTTT. It is translated as CASSLEDTHTDTQYF.

The genes are TRBV18 and TRBJ1-2, with 7 bases fitting TRBD1. Germline V gives CDR1 KGHSH, CDR2 LQKENI. Unmatched junction bases numbered 0, after V lost 3 bases and J lost 2 bases. The CDR3 contains 13 residues. In DNA form, the CDR3 reads TGTGCCAGCTCACCGGGACAGAACTATGGCTACACCTTC. Residues: CASSPGQNYGYTF.

This clone was seen more than once but under ten times. The CDR3 coding sequence is TGTGCCAGCAGTTACGGGACTTATTCACCCCTCCACTTT. Its protein is CASSYGTYSPLHF. The chain joins TRBV6-5 to TRBJ1-6; D possibly corresponds to TRBD1 (5 bases). Germline CDR1 reads MNHEY; CDR2 reads SVGAGI. The CDR3 consists of 13 residues. Deletions cut 2 bases from V and 8 bases from J, with 7 bases between.

The CDR3 is CASSQAALAGGYEQYF. Written as DNA, the CDR3 is TGCGCCAGCAGCCAAGCTGCCCTAGCGGGGGGCTACGAGCAGTACTTC. The rearrangement joins TRBV4-1 to TRBJ2-7; 11 bases agree with TRBD2. The length of the CDR3 is 16 residues. Germline CDR1 is MGHRA and CDR2 is YSYEKL. Losses at the gene ends were 1 base for V and 3 bases for J; bases not matched to a gene: 5.

The V call is TRBV19, the J call TRBJ1-2; 9 bases agree with TRBD1. The CDR3 length is 12 residues. Germline V gives CDR1 LNHDA, CDR2 SQIVND (reference sequence). V lost 5 bases and J lost 8; bases outside the gene matches: 3. In nucleotides, the CDR3 is TGTGCCAGTAGTTTCACAGGGGGCGGCTACACCTTC. Translated, it gives CASSFTGGGYTF.

This rearrangement joins TRBV6-4 to TRBJ1-5, with 8 bases matching TRBD1. Germline V lookup: CDR1 MRHNA, CDR2 SNTAGT. The CDR3 contains 14 residues. V shed 6 bases and J 7 bases; nucleotides not matched to a gene: 8. Written as DNA, the CDR3 is TGTGCCAGCAGCCAGACAGGGGCGGGCCAGCCCCAGCATTTT. Protein product: CASSQTGAGQPQHF.

The chain employs TRBV29-1 and TRBJ2-3, with 10 positions matching TRBD1. This CDR3 spans 13 amino acids. V lost 1 base to trimming and J lost 7 bases; unmatched junction nucleotides: 2. Per germline, CDR1 SQVTM and CDR2 ANQGSEA. For the CDR3, the DNA is TGCAGCGTTGAAGGGGGACAGGGGTATACGCAGTATTTT. This sequence encodes CSVEGGQGYTQYF.

The rearrangement links TRBV6-5 to TRBJ2-7, with a weak D call TRBD1 (6 bases). The CDR3 extends over 12 amino acids. The V and J ends lost 6 bases and 4 bases respectively, with 10 bases between them. CDR1 is MNHEY and CDR2 is SVGAGI in the germline V gene. In DNA form, the CDR3 reads TGTGCCAGCAGCCCCCAGGGGTACGAGCAGTACTTC. Protein: CASSPQGYEQYF.